This T cell receptor beta chain stems from a study of tumor-infiltrating lymphocytes in primary liver carcinoma. Total RNA (approximately 500 ng) served as template for TCR beta cDNA synthesis primed by a constant-region primer. Slightly modified ARM-PCR, run as three nested multiplex PCR rounds, produced the TCR beta libraries. A C-beta reverse primer was combined with TRBV1-TRBV30 forward primers in the first two PCR rounds, and each round had 9 to 10 cycles. Via MiXCR, TCRdb re-called the multiplex PCR reads, giving one row per CDR3 protein. The table records around 25,000 distinct CDR3 sequences, over 60% of them present only once. Co-extraction of RNA and DNA was performed on about 19-31 mg of unsorted bulk tissue. With regard to this clonotype: Mismatch with germline at one junction end may stem from a read error.

Germline V gene data show CDR1 as SGHAT and CDR2 as FQNNGV. This CDR3 is 15 amino acids long. The sample comprised liver tumor tissue from sampling region 3. As for subset: tumor region T3, left-lateral pole. The genes are TRBV11-2 and TRBJ2-1; TRBD2 matches 10 bases. This sequence originates from a man aged 35 to 55 with primary liver carcinoma and hepatitis B virus infection. The CDR3 sequence is CASNPQREGLGEQLF. The CDR3 DNA sequence: TGTGCCAGCAACCCCCAGCGGGAGGGATTGGGTGAGCAATTATTC.